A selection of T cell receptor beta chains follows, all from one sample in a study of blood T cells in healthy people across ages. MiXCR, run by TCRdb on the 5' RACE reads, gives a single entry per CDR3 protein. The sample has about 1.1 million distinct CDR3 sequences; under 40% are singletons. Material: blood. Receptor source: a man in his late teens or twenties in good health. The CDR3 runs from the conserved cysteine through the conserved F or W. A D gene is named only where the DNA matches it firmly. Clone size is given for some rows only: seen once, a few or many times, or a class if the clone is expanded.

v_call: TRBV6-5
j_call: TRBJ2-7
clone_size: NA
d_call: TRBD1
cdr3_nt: TGTGCCAGCAGTAACCCGACAGGGCTAAGCTCCTACGAGCAGTACTTC
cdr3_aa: CASSNPTGLSSYEQYF

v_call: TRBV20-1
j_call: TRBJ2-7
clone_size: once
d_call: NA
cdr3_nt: TGCAGTGCTAGATCGGGAAATTCAGGGAGCGCCTACGAGCAGTACTTC
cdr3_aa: CSARSGNSGSAYEQYF

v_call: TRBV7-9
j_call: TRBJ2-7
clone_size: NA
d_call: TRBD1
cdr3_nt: TGTGCCAGCAGCTTAGGACAGGGGGCCCACGAGCAGTACTTC
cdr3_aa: CASSLGQGAHEQYF

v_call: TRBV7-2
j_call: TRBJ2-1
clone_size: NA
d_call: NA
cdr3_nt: TGTGCCAGCAGCTTAGCCCCGTGGGCTACCAATGAGCAGTTCTTC
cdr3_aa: CASSLAPWATNEQFF

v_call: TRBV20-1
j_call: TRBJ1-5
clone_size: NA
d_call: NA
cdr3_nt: TGCAGTGCTACTTGGACCGGGGCCCGAGATCAGCCCCAGCATTTT
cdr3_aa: CSATWTGARDQPQHF

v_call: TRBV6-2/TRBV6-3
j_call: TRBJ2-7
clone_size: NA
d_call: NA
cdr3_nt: TGTGCCAGCAGTTACTCGGGCGGGGGCCTCTCCTACAATGAGCAGTACTTC
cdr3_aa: CASSYSGGGLSYNEQYF

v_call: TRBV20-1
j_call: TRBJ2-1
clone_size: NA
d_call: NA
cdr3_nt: TGCAGTGCTAGATCCGGGACAAATCATAATGAGCAGTTCTTC
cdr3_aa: CSARSGTNHNEQFF

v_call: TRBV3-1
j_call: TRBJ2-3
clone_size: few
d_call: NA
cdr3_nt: TGTGCCAGCAGCCACCGGGCCTCGCAAAGGGATACGCAGTATTTT
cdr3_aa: CASSHRASQRDTQYF

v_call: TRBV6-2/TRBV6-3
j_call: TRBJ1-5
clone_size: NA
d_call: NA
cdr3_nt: TGTGCCAGCAGAGGGACAAGGGAGATTCAGCCCCAGCATTTT
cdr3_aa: CASRGTREIQPQHF

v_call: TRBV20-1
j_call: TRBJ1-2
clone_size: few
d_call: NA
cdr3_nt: TGCAGTGCTAGAGATGTCGCAGGGCCTTATGGCTACACCTTC
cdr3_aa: CSARDVAGPYGYTF

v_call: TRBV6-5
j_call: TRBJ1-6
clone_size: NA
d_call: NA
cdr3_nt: TGTGCCAGCAGTTACGGGGAGGCCTATCGGGGGTCCTATAATTCACCCCTCCACTTT
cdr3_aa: CASSYGEAYRGSYNSPLHF

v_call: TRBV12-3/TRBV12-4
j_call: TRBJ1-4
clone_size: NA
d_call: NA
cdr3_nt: TGTGCCAGCAGAAAGGGGGTAACTAATGAAAAACTGTTTTTT
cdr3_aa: CASRKGVTNEKLFF